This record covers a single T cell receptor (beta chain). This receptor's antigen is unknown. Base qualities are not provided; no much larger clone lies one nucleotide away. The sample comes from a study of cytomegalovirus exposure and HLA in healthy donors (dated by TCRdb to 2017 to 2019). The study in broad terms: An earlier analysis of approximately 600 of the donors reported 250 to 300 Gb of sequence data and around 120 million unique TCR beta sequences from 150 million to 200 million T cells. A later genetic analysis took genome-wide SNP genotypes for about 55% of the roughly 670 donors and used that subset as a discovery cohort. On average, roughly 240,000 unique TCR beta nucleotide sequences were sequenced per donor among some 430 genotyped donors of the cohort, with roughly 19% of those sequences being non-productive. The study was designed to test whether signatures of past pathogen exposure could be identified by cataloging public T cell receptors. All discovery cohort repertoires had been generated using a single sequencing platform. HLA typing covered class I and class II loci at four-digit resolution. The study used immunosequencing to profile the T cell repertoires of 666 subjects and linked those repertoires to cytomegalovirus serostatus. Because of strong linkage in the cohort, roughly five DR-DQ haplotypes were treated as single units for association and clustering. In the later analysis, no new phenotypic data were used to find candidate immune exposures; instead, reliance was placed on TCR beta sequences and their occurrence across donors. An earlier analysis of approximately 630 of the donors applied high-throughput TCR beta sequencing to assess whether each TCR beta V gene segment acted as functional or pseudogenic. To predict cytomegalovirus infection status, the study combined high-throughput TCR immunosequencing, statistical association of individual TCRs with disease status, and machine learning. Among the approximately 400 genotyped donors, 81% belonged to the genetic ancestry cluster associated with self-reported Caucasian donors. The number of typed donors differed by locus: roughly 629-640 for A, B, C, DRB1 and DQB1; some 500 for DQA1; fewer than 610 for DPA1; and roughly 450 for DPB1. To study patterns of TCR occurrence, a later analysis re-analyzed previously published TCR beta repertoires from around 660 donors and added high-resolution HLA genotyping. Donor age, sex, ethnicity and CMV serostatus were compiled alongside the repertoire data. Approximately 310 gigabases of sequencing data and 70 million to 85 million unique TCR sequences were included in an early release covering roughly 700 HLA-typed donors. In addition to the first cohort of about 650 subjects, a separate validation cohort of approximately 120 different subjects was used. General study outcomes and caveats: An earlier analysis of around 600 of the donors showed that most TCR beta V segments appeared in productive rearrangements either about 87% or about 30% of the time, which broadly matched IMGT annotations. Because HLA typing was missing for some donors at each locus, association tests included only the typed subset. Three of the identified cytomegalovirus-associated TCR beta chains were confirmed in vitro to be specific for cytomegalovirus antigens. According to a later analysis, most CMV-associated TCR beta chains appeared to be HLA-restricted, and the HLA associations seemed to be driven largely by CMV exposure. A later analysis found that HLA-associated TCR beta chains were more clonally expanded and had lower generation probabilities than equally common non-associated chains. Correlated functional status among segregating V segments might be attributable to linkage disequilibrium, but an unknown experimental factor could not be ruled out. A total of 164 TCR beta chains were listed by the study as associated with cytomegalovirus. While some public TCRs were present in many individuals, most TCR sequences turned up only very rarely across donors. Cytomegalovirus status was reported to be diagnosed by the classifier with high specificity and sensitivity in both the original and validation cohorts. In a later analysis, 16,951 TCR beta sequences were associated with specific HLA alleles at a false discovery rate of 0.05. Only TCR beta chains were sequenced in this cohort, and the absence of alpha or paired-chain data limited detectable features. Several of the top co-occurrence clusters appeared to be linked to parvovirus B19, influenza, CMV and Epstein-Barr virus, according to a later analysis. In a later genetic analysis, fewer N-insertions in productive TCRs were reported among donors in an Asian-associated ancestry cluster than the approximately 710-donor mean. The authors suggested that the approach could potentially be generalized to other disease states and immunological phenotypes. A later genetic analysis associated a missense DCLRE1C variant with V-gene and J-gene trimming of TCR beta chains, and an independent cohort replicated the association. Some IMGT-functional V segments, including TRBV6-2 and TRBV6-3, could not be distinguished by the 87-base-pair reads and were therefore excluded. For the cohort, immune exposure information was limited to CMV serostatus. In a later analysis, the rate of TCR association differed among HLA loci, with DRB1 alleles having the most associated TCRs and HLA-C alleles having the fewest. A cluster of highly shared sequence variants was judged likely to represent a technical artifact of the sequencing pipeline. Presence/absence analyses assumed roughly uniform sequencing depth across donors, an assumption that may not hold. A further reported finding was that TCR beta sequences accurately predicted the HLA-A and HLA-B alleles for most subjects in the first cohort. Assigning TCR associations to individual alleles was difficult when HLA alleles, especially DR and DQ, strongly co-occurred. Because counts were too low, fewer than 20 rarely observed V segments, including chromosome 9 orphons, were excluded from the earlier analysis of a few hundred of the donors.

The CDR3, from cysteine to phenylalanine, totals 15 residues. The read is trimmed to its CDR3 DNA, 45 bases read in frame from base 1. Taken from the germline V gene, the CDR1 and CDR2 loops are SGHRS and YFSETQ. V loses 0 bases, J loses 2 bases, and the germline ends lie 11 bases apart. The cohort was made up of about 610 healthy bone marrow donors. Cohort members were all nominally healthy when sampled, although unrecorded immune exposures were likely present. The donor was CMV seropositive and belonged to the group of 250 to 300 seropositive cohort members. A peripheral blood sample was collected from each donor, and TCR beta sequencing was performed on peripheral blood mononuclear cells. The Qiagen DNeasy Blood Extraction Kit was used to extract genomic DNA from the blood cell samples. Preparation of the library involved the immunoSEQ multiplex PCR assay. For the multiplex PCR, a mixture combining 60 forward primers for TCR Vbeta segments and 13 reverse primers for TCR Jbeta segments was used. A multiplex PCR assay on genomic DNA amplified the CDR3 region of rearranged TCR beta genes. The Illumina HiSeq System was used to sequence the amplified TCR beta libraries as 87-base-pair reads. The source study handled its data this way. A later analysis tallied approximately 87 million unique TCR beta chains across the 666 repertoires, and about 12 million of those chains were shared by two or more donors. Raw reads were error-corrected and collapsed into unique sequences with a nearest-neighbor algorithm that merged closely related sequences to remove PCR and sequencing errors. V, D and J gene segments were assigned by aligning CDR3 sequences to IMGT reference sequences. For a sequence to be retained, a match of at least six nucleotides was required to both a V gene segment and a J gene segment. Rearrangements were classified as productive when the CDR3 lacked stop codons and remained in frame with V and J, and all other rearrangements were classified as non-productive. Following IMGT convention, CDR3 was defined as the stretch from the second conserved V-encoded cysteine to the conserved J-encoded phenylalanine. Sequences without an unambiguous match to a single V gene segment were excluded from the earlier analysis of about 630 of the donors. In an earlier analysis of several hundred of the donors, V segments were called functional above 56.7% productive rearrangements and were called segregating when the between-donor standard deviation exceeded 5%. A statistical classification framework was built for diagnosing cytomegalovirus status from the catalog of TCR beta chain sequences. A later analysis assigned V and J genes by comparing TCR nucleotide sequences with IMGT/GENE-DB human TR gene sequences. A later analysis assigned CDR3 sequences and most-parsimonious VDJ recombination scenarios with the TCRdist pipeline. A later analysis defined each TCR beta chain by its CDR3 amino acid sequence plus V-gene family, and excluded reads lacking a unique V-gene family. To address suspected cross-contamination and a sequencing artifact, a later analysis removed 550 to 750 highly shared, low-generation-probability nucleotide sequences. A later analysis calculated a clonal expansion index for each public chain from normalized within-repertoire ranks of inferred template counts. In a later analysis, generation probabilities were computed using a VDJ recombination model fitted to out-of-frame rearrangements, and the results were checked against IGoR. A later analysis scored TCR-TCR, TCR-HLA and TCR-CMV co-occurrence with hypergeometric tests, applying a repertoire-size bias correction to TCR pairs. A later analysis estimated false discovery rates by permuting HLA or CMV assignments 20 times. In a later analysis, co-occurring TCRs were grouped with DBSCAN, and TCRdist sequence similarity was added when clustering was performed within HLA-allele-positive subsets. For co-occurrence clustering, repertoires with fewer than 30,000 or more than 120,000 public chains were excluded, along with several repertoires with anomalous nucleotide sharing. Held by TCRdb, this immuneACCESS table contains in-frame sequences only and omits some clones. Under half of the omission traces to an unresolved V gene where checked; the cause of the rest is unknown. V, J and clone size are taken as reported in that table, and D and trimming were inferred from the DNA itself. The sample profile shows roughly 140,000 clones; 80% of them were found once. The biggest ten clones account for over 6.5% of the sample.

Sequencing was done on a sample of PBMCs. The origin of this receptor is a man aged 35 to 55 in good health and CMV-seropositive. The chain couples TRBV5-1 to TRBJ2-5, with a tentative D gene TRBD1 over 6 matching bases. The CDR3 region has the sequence CASSLDGTSQETQYF. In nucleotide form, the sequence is TGCGCCAGCAGCTTGGATGGGACAAGTCAAGAGACCCAGTACTTC.